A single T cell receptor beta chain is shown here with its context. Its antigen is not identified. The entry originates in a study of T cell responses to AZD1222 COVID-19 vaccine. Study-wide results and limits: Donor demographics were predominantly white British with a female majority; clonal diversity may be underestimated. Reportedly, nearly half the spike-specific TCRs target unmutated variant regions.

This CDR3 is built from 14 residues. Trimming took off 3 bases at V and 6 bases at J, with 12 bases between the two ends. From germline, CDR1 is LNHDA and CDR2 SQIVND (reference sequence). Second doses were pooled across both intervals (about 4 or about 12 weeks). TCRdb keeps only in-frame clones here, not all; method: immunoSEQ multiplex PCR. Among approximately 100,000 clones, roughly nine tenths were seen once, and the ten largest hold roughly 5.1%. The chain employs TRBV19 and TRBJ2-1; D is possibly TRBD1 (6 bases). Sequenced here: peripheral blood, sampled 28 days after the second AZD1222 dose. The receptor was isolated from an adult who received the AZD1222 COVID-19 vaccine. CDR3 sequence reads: CASSIIGGSNEQFF. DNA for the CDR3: TGTGCCAGTAGTATCATAGGGGGAAGCAATGAGCAGTTCTTC.